Shown below are 5 T cell receptor beta chains from a single sample sequenced in a study of blood T cell repertoires in COVID-19 (dated by TCRdb to about 2020). Library prep was done by the immunoSEQ multiplex PCR assay. This is the immuneACCESS table as TCRdb keeps it, with only in-frame sequences that have V and J called. A part of the clones is gone; compared with another copy, unresolved V genes explain less than half, and the rest is unexplained. The sample has approximately 500,000 clones on record, around 85% of them singletons. Clones ranked in the top ten supply approximately 2.9% of the sample. Sequencing was done on a sample of peripheral blood. These receptors originate from a human donor in a cohort sampled during active COVID-19.

The V and J genes are TRBV18 and TRBJ2-5; TRBD2 matches 7 bases. This CDR3 is built from 15 residues. Germline V CDR1 and CDR2: KGHSH, LQKENI. Trimming removed 0 bases from V and 2 bases from J; junction bases left unmatched: 3. The DNA of the CDR3 is TGTGCCAGCTCACCACCGGCTAGCGGACAAGAGACCCAGTACTTC. Amino acid sequence: CASSPPASGQETQYF.

As to this clone: The DNA is left out, because the CDR3 cannot be placed on it with certainty; the CDR3 is given as TCRdb lists it. The gene calls are TRBV6-5 and TRBJ2-7; the table's D call of TRBD1 was not tested on the DNA. Germline V gene lookup returns CDR1 MNHEY and CDR2 SVGAGI. The CDR3 totals 15 residues, both ends included. The CDR3 region is CASSTSLGTDYEQYF.

V is TRBV24-1 and J is TRBJ2-2, with a tentative D call TRBD2 (6 bases). V was trimmed by 0 bases and J by 7 bases, leaving 11 bases between them. The CDR3 totals 15 residues. Per germline, CDR1 KGHDR and CDR2 SFDVKD. The CDR3 DNA sequence: TGTGCCACCAGTGATTTGGGACTACTTAACGGGGAGCTGTTTTTT. This translates into CATSDLGLLNGELFF.

V and J are TRBV7-8 and TRBJ1-1, with TRBD1 as a possible D gene (5 bases). The CDR3 runs 15 residues. Germline loops: CDR1 SGHVS, CDR2 FQNEAQ. Trimming cost V 0 bases and J 8 bases, with 16 bases left between them. The CDR3 loop is CASSLAGTPGREAFF. The DNA of the CDR3 is TGTGCCAGCAGCTTAGCGGGGACCCCCGGGAGAGAAGCTTTCTTT.

The chain links TRBV4-3 to TRBJ2-5; D is possibly TRBD1 (5 bases). Germline V CDR1 and CDR2: LGHNA, YSLEER. Trimming removed 1 base at V and 4 bases at J, with 7 bases between. The length of the CDR3 is 13 residues. The CDR3 spells CASSQGQRETQYF. Here the CDR3 DNA reads TGCGCCAGCAGCCAAGGACAGCGAGAGACCCAGTACTTC.